This T cell receptor beta chain came from a study of technical replicates of blood from a few donors. J gave up 6 bases and V 3 bases, and 4 bases lay outside the gene matches. CDR1 is SEHNR and CDR2 is FQNEAQ in the germline V gene (reference sequence). The CDR3 covers 15 residues. The protocol was immunoSEQ multiplex PCR, while the TCRdb copy is restricted to in-frame clones and leaves out a portion. The table has 84,000 or so clones, about 93% seen once. This TCR derives from a human donor in good health. The chain carries TRBV7-9 and TRBJ2-1; 11 positions match TRBD2. Specimen: T cells isolated from PBMCs. CDR3 protein: CASSFSGGAFNEQFF. The CDR3 bases are TGTGCCAGCAGCTTTAGCGGGGGGGCGTTCAATGAGCAGTTCTTC.